One and the same sample provided the 17 T cell receptor beta chains below, sequenced in a study of cytomegalovirus exposure and HLA in healthy donors. The PCR was carried out with 60 Vbeta primers and 13 Jbeta primers. TCRdb's table, derived via immunoSEQ multiplex PCR, lists solely in-frame clones and lacks some. This sample's clone table lists approximately 120,000 clones. Sequenced input: PBMCs. Receptor source: a young man in good health and CMV-seronegative.

V is TRBV6-1 and J is TRBJ1-4; D possibly corresponds to TRBD1 (6 bases). Trimming cost V 6 bases and J 1 base, with 12 bases left between them. This CDR3 comprises 15 residues. CDR1 MNHNS and CDR2 SASEGT come from the germline V gene. The CDR3 sequence: CASRRTALTNEKLFF. The DNA of the CDR3 is TGTGCCAGCAGGCGGACAGCCCTAACTAATGAAAAACTGTTTTTT.

V usage is TRBV4-1 and J usage is TRBJ2-7, with TRBD2 matching 9 bases. V was clipped by 4 bases and J by 6 bases; unmatched bases: 13. The length of the CDR3 is 16 residues. Germline V gene sequence: CDR1 MGHRA, CDR2 YSYEKL. CDR3 sequence: CASSLWGSSGIVEQYF. The DNA of the CDR3 is TGCGCCAGCAGCCTCTGGGGGTCTAGCGGGATTGTCGAGCAGTACTTC.

The chain employs TRBV27 and TRBJ2-7; 16 bases are a match to TRBD2. Germline V CDR1 and CDR2: MNHEY, SMNVEV (reference sequence). With V trimmed by 6 bases and J by 6 bases, 5 bases remained unmatched. The CDR3 totals 15 residues. The CDR3 DNA is TGTGCCAGCAGCCCCGGGACTAGCGGGAGGGCCGAGCAGTACTTC. Translation: CASSPGTSGRAEQYF.

This sequence joins TRBV2 and TRBJ1-3, with 9 bases aligning to TRBD1. V dropped 8 bases and J dropped 4; count of bases not matched to a gene: 6. CDR1 SNHLY and CDR2 FYNNEI come from the germline V gene. This CDR3 has 14 residues. CDR3 coding DNA: TGTGCCAGCGGGACAGGGTTCGTGGGAAACACCATATATTTT. Amino acids: CASGTGFVGNTIYF.

The chain combines TRBV7-9 with TRBJ1-1; TRBD1 is a possible D gene (6 bases). Germline V gives CDR1 SEHNR, CDR2 FQNEAQ (reference sequence). The CDR3 contains 14 residues. V lost 5 bases and J lost 2, with 12 bases in between. CDR3 nucleotides: TGTGCCAGCAGCCCAACAGGGAGCAACACTGAAGCTTTCTTT. Protein: CASSPTGSNTEAFF.

The chain combines TRBV6-1 with TRBJ2-5; D is perhaps TRBD1 (5 bases). This CDR3 spans 14 amino acids. V was clipped by 8 bases and J by 0 bases, with 13 bases between them. Germline CDR1 reads MNHNS; CDR2 reads SASEGT. DNA of the CDR3: TGTGCCAGCGTCCCGGACAACCACCAAGAGACCCAGTACTTC. Its translation is CASVPDNHQETQYF.

The chain links TRBV2 to TRBJ2-7, with D maybe TRBD1 (6 bases). Germline CDR1 is SNHLY and CDR2 is FYNNEI. Trimming removed 8 bases at V and 4 bases at J, with 21 bases between. This CDR3 spans 15 amino acids. DNA for the CDR3: TGTGCCAGCCCTCTAATCCGGGACACTCAATACGAGCAGTACTTC. It specifies CASPLIRDTQYEQYF.

On this clone: The germline gene is not matched at one end of the junction; a read error may be the cause. The rearrangement uses TRBV7-2 and TRBJ2-7; D is possibly TRBD1 (6 bases). Germline V gene lookup returns CDR1 SGHTA and CDR2 FQGNSA. This CDR3 has 12 amino acids. The CDR3: CASSLGWGQKSF. CDR3 DNA: TGTGCCAGCAGCTTAGGCTGGGGACAAAAAAGCTTC.

The chain is built from TRBV2 and TRBJ1-5; D perhaps matches TRBD1 (6 bases). The ends were cut back, 6 bases at V and 11 bases at J, with 17 bases in the middle. The CDR3 length is 13 residues. Germline CDR1 is SNHLY and CDR2 is FYNNEI. CDR3 residues: CASRGQGSMAQHF. CDR3 bases: TGTGCCAGCAGGGGACAAGGGTCAATGGCCCAGCATTTT.

The V and J genes are TRBV5-6 and TRBJ2-2, with 11 bases aligning to TRBD2. V lost 3 bases to trimming and J lost 11 bases; unmatched junction nucleotides: 3. In germline, CDR1 is SGHDT, CDR2 YYEEEE. This CDR3 contains 13 residues. Here the CDR3 DNA reads TGTGCCAGCAGCTCGGGACTAGCGGTAGAGCTGTTTTTT. Amino acids: CASSSGLAVELFF.

The V and J genes are TRBV29-1 and TRBJ1-2; TRBD1 agrees at 9 bases. Losses at the gene ends were 6 bases for V and 4 bases for J; bases not matched to a gene: 6. The CDR3 covers 13 residues. In germline, CDR1 is SQVTM, CDR2 ANQGSEA. CDR3 DNA sequence: TGCAGCGTCCTGGGACAGGGTGTCTATGGCTACACCTTC. Residues: CSVLGQGVYGYTF.

The chain joins TRBV19 to TRBJ1-1; no clear D. Germline V gene sequence: CDR1 LNHDA, CDR2 SQIVND (reference sequence). The CDR3 consists of 13 residues. The V gene lost 7 bases and the J gene lost 3 bases, with 12 bases spanning the gap. The DNA of the CDR3 is TGTGCCAGTAACATGGGGAGAGACACTGAAGCTTTCTTT. This translates into CASNMGRDTEAFF.

The chain combines TRBV7-8 with TRBJ1-5; no firm D call. Germline V lookup: CDR1 SGHVS, CDR2 FQNEAQ. Trimming left V 1 base short and J 0 bases short, with 10 bases between. This CDR3 contains 16 residues. Written as DNA, the CDR3 is TGTGCCAGCAGCTTAGGTAGTTACGGTAGCAATCAGCCCCAGCATTTT. It is translated as CASSLGSYGSNQPQHF.

The V and J genes are TRBV7-9 and TRBJ2-6; 7 bases fit TRBD1. The J segment lost 1 base and the V segment lost 1 base, leaving 1 base of the junction unmatched. Germline V lookup: CDR1 SEHNR, CDR2 FQNEAQ (reference sequence). The CDR3 is 16 amino acids. CDR3 sequence reads: CASSLETGSGANVLTF. CDR3 DNA sequence: TGTGCCAGCAGCTTAGAGACAGGGTCTGGGGCCAACGTCCTGACTTTC. The variable domain in full, with the rest retrieved from reference TRBV7-9 and TRBJ2-6, is DTGVSQNPRHKITKRGQNVTFRCDPISEHNRLYWYRQTLGQGPEFLTYFQNEAQLEKSRLLSDRFSAERPKGSFSTLEIQRTEQGDSAMYLCASSLETGSGANVLTFGAGSRLTVL.

CDR3 in DNA: TGTGCCAGCTCTATCGCGGGACAGGGATCCTACGAGCAGTACTTC. Protein: CASSIAGQGSYEQYF. The V gene is TRBV18, the J gene TRBJ2-7; 9 bases are shared with TRBD1. V was pared by 6 bases and J by 1 base, with 7 bases of the junction left unmatched. The CDR3 length is 15 residues. CDR1 is KGHSH and CDR2 is LQKENI in the germline V gene.

The V and J genes are TRBV14 and TRBJ1-1, with D maybe TRBD1 (5 bases). This CDR3 is 13 amino acids long. Germline values: CDR1 SGHDN, CDR2 FVKESK. V lost 3 bases, J lost 7 bases, and 12 bases lay in between. Written as DNA, the CDR3 is TGTGCCAGCAGCCAGACTTGGGGGGGTGAAGCTTTCTTT. Amino acids: CASSQTWGGEAFF.

The chain's CDR3 is CSVEDVTADTQYF. The DNA of the CDR3 is TGCAGCGTTGAAGATGTGACAGCAGATACGCAGTATTTT. The chain has TRBV29-1 and TRBJ2-3, with a possible D match to TRBD1 (5 bases). Trimming removed 0 bases at V and 4 bases at J, with 8 bases between. This CDR3 has 13 amino acids. Germline lookup yields CDR1 SQVTM and CDR2 ANQGSEA.